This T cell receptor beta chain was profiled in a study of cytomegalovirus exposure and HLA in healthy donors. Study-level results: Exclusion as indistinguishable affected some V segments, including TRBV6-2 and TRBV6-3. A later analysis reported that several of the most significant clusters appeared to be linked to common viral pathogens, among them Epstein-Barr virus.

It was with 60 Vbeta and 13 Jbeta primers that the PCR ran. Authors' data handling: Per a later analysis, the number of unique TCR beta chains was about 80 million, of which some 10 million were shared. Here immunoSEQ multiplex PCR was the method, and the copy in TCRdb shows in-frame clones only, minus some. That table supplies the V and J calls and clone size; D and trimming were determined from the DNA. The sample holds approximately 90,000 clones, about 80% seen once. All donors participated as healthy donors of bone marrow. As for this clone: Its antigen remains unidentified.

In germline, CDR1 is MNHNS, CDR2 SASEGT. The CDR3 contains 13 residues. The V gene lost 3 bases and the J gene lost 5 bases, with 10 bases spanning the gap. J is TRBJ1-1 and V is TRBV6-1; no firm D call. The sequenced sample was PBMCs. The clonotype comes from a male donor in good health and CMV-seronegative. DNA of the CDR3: TGTGCCAGCAGTGATTTCTCCTCTACTGAAGCTTTCTTT. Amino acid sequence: CASSDFSSTEAFF.